Shown below are 2 T cell receptor beta chains from a single sample sequenced in a study of CD8 T cells in Susac syndrome. With random hexamers, roughly 0.45 to 1 ug RNA was reverse transcribed. TCRdb recomputed calls from the immunoSEQ multiplex PCR reads with MiXCR, one row per CDR3 protein. Of 75,000 to 100,000 distinct CDR3 sequences listed, about 94% are singletons. Material: CD8+ T cells from PBMCs. These receptor sequences come from a human donor with Susac syndrome.

The chain combines TRBV9 with TRBJ2-2, with 7 bases identical to TRBD1. Trimming removed 6 bases from V and 5 bases from J; junction bases left unmatched: 7. The CDR3 has 14 residues. Germline V gene sequence: CDR1 SGDLS, CDR2 YYNGEE. The CDR3 DNA is TGTGCCAGCAACCTAGGGGGCAGAACCGGGGAGCTGTTTTTT. Translating gives CASNLGGRTGELFF.

V gene TRBV4-3 combines with J gene TRBJ2-1; D is undetermined. The V end was cut by 0 bases, the J end by 5 bases, with 8 bases between. The length of the CDR3 is 14 residues. Germline-derived CDR1 and CDR2 are LGHNA and YSLEER. CDR3 bases: TGCGCCAGCAGCCAAGATCGGTGGAACAATGAGCAGTTCTTC. Translated, it gives CASSQDRWNNEQFF.